This T cell receptor (beta chain) stems from a study of shared clonotypes between healthy human individuals. General study results and limits: Clonotypes shared by all four donors outscored non-shared clonotypes in generation probability. Rarefaction gave evidence that sorted-subset sequencing remained incomplete despite large depth.

The V end lost 5 bases, the J end lost 2 bases, and 17 bases lay between the germline ends. This CDR3 spans 16 amino acids. Germline-derived CDR1 and CDR2 are SNHLY and FYNNEI. All donors qualified as healthy HIV-negative adults and had experienced no recent acute infections or vaccinations. This clone came up once. As yet, its antigen is unknown. Genomic DNA per cell subset filled all wells of several immunoSEQ plates. The assay was immunoSEQ multiplex PCR, and TCRdb's table has in-frame clones only and misses some. The table records 2 million to 3 million clones, around nine tenths of them present only once.

The receptor was derived from a man between 18 and 35 years old in good health. The V call is TRBV2, the J call TRBJ2-3; D is possibly TRBD1 (6 bases). Source material: naive CD4+ T cells sorted from blood. Subset meaning: CD45RA+ positively selected. CDR3 sequence (DNA): TGTGCCAGCAGTCTTCAGGGGATGATGATCACAGATACGCAGTATTTT. Its protein product is CASSLQGMMITDTQYF.